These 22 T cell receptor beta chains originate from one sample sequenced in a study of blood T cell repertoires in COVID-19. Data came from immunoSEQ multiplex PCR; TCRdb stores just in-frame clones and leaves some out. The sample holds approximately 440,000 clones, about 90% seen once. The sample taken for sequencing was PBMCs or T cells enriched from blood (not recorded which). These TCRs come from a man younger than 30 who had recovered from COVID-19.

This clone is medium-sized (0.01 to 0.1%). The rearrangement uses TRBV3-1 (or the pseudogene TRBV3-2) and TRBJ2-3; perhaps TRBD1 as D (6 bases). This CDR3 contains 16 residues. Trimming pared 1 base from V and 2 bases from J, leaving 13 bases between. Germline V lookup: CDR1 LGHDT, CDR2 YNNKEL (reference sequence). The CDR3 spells CASSQARDTYTDTQYF. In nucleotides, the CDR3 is TGTGCCAGCAGCCAAGCGAGGGACACCTACACAGATACGCAGTATTTT.

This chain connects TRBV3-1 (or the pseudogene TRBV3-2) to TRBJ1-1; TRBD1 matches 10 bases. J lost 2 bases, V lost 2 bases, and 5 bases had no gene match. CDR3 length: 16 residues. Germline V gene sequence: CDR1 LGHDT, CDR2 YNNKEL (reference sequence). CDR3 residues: CASSQKWTGGNTEAFF. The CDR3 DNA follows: TGTGCCAGCAGCCAAAAGTGGACAGGGGGTAACACTGAAGCTTTCTTT.

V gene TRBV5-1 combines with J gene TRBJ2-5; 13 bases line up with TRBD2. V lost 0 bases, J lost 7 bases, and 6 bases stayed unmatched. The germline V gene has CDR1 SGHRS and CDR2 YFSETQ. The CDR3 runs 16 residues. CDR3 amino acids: CASSLETSGGFSTQYF. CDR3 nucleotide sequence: TGCGCCAGCAGCTTGGAGACTAGCGGGGGGTTCTCGACCCAGTACTTC.

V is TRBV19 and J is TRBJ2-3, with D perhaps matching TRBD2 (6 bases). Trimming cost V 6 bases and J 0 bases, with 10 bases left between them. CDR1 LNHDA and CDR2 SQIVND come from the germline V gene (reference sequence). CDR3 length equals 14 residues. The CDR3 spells CASRREASTDTQYF. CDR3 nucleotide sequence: TGTGCCAGTAGGAGGGAGGCTAGCACAGATACGCAGTATTTT. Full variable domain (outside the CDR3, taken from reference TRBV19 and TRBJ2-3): DGGITQSPKYLFRKEGQNVTLSCEQNLNHDAMYWYRQDPGQGLRLIYYSQIVNDFQKGDIAEGYSVSREKKESFPLTVTSAQKNPTAFYLCASRREASTDTQYFGPGTRLTVL.

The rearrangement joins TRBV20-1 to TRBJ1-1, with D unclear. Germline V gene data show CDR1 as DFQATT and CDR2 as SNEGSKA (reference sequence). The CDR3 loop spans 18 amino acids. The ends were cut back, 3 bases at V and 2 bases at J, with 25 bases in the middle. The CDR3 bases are TGCAGTGCTAGTCAATGGTTCGTGAAACCTAAGAACAACACTGAAGCTTTCTTT. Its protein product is CSASQWFVKPKNNTEAFF.

The CDR3 loop is CSASRTTGLQPQHF. The CDR3 nucleotides read TGCAGTGCTAGTCGTACAACAGGGCTTCAGCCCCAGCATTTT. The J gene is TRBJ1-5, the V gene TRBV20-1; maybe TRBD1 (6 bases). Deletions cut 3 bases from V and 6 bases from J, with 15 bases between. The CDR3 contains 14 residues. Germline assignment: CDR1 DFQATT and CDR2 SNEGSKA (reference sequence).

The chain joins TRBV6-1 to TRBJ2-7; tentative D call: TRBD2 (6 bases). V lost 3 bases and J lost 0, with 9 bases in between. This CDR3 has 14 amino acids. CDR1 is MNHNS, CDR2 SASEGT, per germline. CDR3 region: CASSDGGSSYEQYF. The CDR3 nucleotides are TGTGCCAGCAGTGATGGGGGGTCCTCCTACGAGCAGTACTTC.

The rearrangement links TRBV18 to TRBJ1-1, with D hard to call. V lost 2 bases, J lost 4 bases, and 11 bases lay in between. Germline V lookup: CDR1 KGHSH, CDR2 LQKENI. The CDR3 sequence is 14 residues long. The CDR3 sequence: CASSPDLRGTEAFF. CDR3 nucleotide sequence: TGTGCCAGCTCACCAGACCTGCGGGGCACTGAAGCTTTCTTT.

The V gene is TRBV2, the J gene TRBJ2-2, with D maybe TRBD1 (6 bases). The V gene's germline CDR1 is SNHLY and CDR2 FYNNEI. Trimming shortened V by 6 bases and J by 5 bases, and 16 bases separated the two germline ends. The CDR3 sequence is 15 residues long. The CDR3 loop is CASRDRNPVTGELFF. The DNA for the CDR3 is TGTGCCAGCAGAGACAGGAACCCCGTAACCGGGGAGCTGTTTTTT.

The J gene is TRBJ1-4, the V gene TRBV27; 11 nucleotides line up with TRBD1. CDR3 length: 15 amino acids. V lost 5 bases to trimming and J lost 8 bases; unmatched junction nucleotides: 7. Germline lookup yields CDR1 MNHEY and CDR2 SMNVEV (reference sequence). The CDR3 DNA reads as TGTGCCAGCAGTCCAAGGACAGGGGGCAAAGAAAAACTGTTTTTT. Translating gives CASSPRTGGKEKLFF.

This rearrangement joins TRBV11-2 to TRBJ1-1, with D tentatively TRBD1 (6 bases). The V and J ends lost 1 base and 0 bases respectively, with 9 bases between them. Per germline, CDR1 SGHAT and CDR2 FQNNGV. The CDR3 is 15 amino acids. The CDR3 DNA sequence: TGTGCCAGCAGCTTAGTAACAGGGATGAACACTGAAGCTTTCTTT. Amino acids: CASSLVTGMNTEAFF.

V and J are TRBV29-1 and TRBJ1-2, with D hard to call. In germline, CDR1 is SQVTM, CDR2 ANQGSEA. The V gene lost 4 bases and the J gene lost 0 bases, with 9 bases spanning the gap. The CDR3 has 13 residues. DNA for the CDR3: TGCAGCGTTGTCCATGGCTCTAACTATGGCTACACCTTC. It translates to CSVVHGSNYGYTF.

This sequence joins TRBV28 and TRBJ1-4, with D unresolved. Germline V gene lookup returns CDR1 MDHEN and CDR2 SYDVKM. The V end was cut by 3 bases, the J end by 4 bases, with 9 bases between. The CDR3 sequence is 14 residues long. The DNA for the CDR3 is TGTGCCAGCAGTTTGGGCAGCTATAATGAAAAACTGTTTTTT. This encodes CASSLGSYNEKLFF.

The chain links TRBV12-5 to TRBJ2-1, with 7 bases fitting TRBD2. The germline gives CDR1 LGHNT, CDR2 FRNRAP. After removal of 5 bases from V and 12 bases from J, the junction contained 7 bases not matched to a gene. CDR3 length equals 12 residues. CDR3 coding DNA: TGTGCTAGTGGTATCGGACTAGATCGGCAGTTCTTC. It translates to CASGIGLDRQFF.

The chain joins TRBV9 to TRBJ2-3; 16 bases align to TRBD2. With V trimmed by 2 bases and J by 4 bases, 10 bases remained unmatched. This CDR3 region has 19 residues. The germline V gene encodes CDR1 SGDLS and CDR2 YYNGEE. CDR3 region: CASSVGTSGRAYLADTQYF. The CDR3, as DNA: TGTGCCAGCAGCGTCGGGACTAGCGGGAGGGCCTATTTAGCAGATACGCAGTATTTT.

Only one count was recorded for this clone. The CDR3 DNA sequence: TGTGCCAGCAGCTCAAGACAGGGCTACTATGGCTACACCTTC. The encoded protein is CASSSRQGYYGYTF. V gene TRBV5-4 combines with J gene TRBJ1-2; TRBD1 matches 7 bases. Germline V gene lookup returns CDR1 SGHNT and CDR2 YYREEE (reference sequence). The J segment lost 3 bases and the V segment lost 3 bases, leaving 5 bases of the junction unmatched. CDR3 size: 14 residues.

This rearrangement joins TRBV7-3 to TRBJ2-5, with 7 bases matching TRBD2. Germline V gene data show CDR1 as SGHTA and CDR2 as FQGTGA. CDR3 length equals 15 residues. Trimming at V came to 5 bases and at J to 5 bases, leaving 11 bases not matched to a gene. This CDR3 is CASSPGSGRGETQYF. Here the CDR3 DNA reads TGTGCCAGCAGCCCAGGGTCCGGGCGGGGGGAGACCCAGTACTTC. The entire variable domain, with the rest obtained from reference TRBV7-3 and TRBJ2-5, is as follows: GAGVSQTPSNKVTEKGKYVELRCDPISGHTALYWYRQSLGQGPEFLIYFQGTGAADDSGLPNDRFFAVRPEGSVSTLKIQRTERGDSAVYLCASSPGSGRGETQYFGPGTRLLVL.

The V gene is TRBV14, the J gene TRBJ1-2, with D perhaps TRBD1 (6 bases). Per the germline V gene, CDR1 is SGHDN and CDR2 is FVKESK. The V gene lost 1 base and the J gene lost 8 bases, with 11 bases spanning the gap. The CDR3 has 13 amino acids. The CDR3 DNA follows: TGTGCCAGCAGCCAAGGAGACAGGACGGGCTACACCTTC. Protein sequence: CASSQGDRTGYTF. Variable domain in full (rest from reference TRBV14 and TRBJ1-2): EAGVTQFPSHSVIEKGQTVTLRCDPISGHDNLYWYRRVMGKEIKFLLHFVKESKQDESGMPNNRFLAERTGGTYSTLKVQPAELEDSGVYFCASSQGDRTGYTFGSGTRLTVV.

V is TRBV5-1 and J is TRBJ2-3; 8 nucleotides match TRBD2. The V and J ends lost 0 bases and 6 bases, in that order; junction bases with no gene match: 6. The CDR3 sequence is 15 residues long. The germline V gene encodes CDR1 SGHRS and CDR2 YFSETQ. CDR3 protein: CASSLGTSSADTQYF. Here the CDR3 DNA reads TGCGCCAGCAGCTTGGGGACTAGCAGCGCGGATACGCAGTATTTT.

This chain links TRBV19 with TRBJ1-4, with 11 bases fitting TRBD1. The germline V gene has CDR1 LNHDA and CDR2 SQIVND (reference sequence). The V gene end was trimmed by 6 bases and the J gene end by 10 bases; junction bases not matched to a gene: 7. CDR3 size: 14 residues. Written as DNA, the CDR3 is TGTGCCAGTAGGAGGGGACAGGGGGAAGCAAAACTGTTTTTT. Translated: CASRRGQGEAKLFF.

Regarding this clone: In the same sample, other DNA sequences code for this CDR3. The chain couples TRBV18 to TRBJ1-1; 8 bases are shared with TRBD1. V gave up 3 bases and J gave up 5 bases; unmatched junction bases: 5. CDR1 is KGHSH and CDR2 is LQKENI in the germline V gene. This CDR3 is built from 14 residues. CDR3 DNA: TGTGCCAGCTCACCTGGGACAGGCCATACTGAAGCTTTCTTT. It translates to CASSPGTGHTEAFF.

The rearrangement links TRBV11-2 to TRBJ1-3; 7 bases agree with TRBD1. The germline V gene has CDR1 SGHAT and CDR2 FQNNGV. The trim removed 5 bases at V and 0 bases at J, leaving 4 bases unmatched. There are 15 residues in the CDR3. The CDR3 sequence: CASSEGDSSGNTIYF. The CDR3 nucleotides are TGTGCCAGCAGCGAAGGGGACAGCTCTGGAAACACCATATATTTT.